The clone carrying this T cell receptor (beta chain) was observed a few times. This record belongs to a study of blood T cell repertoires in COVID-19. Assay used: immunoSEQ multiplex PCR; TCRdb lists only in-frame clones, some missing. This sample yields a few hundred thousand clones, of which 89% are seen a single time; 2.5% to 3.5% belongs to the top ten. Trimming shortened V by 10 bases and J by 4 bases, and 13 bases separated the two germline ends. CDR3 length equals 12 residues. CDR1 and CDR2 from the germline V gene are MNHEY and SVGAGI. J is TRBJ1-2 and V is TRBV6-5, with a tentative D call TRBD1 (6 bases). The specimen sequenced was PBMCs or T cells enriched from blood (not recorded which). This TCR came from a woman in her forties or fifties who had been exposed to COVID-19. The CDR3 protein is CATRKDSYGYTF. CDR3 DNA: TGTGCCACCAGGAAGGACAGCTATGGCTACACCTTC.